The 14 T cell receptor beta chains below were found in one sample sequenced in a study of low-dose radiotherapy and immunotherapy resistance in tumors (dated 2022 in TCRdb). The intended sense of this specimen's time point label: before trial treatment. Sequencing took place on an Illumina MiniSeq. A roughly 20-cycle PCR with Phusion amplified the TCRs, pairing a constant-region primer with the adapter that was attached to the V primers. TCRdb reprocessed the public reads (quality trimming at Q25 with fastp, clone calling with MiXCR) and kept in-frame beta chains. Each record represents a unique CDR3 protein, reported with the most common genes and DNA among its rows. In this sample the table shows tens of thousands of distinct CDR3 sequences, over 9.5% of which occur a single time. Approximately 6.2% of the sample rests with the top ten. The material sequenced was PBMCs, taken before treatment. The source is a female donor with ovarian cancer.

This clonotype was seen ten or more times. The chain is built from TRBV5-1 and TRBJ1-5, with D unclear. The ends were cut back, 4 bases at V and 2 bases at J, with 13 bases in the middle. The germline V gene encodes CDR1 SGHRS and CDR2 YFSETQ. CDR3 length: 15 residues. The DNA for the CDR3 is TGCGCCAGCAGCCCCGGGGATGTAGGCAATCAGCCCCAGCATTTT. It yields the protein CASSPGDVGNQPQHF.

At least ten counts were recorded for this clonotype. CDR3 region: CAWSTSQRGELFF. CDR3 DNA sequence: TGTGCCTGGAGTACCTCGCAGCGGGGGGAGCTGTTTTTT. The rearrangement joins TRBV30 to TRBJ2-2; possible D gene TRBD2, 5 bases. Trimming cost V 2 bases and J 8 bases, with 12 bases left between them. CDR1 is GTSNPN and CDR2 is SVGIG in the germline V gene (reference sequence). The CDR3 is 13 residues long.

This rearrangement joins TRBV5-1 to TRBJ1-1; 7 bases match TRBD1. Germline CDR1 SGHRS, CDR2 YFSETQ. With 1 base clipped from V and 0 bases from J, the junction kept 9 bases outside the gene matches. The CDR3 is 17 residues long. CDR3 sequence reads: CASSLQGGAQVNTEAFF. In nucleotides, the CDR3 is TGCGCCAGCAGCTTGCAGGGGGGAGCCCAAGTGAACACTGAAGCTTTCTTT.

This clonotype is medium-sized (0.01 to 0.1%) within its sample. The chain joins TRBV2 to TRBJ2-7; no firm D call. Germline lookup yields CDR1 SNHLY and CDR2 FYNNEI. With 6 bases removed from V and 3 bases from J, the gap between germline ends came to 6 bases. The CDR3 consists of 11 residues. DNA for the CDR3: TGTGCCAGCAGCCTCAGCTACGAGCAGTACTTC. Residues: CASSLSYEQYF.

The CDR3 bases are TGTGCCATCAGCCGGACAGGGATGAACACTGAAGCTTTCTTT. This gives the protein CAISRTGMNTEAFF. The chain combines TRBV10-3 with TRBJ1-1, with 8 bases that match TRBD1. This CDR3 is 14 amino acids long. From germline, CDR1 is ENHRY and CDR2 SYGVKD. The V and J ends lost 6 bases and 0 bases, in that order; junction bases with no gene match: 3.

There are many counts of this clonotype. The rearrangement uses TRBV30 and TRBJ1-1; TRBD1 matches 7 bases. Looked up from germline, CDR1 is GTSNPN and CDR2 is SVGIG (reference sequence). V shed 5 bases and J 1 base; nucleotides not matched to a gene: 1. The CDR3 extends over 12 amino acids. The CDR3 loop reads CAWDRANTEAFF. CDR3 bases: TGTGCCTGGGACAGGGCGAACACTGAAGCTTTCTTT.

This clonotype was seen ten or more times. The chain links TRBV28 to TRBJ2-5; possibly TRBD2 for D (6 bases). Germline lookup yields CDR1 MDHEN and CDR2 SYDVKM. Trimming cost V 2 bases and J 3 bases, with 19 bases left between them. The CDR3 totals 17 residues. The DNA for the CDR3 is TGTGCCAGCAGTTTACTCCTCCCTGTACCGGGGGAAGAGACCCAGTACTTC. Translated: CASSLLLPVPGEETQYF.

This clonotype was recorded many times. The V and J genes are TRBV3-1 and TRBJ2-3; TRBD1 agrees at 10 bases. This CDR3 contains 13 residues. Looked up from germline, CDR1 is LGHDT and CDR2 is YNNKEL (reference sequence). Losses at the gene ends were 1 base for V and 13 bases for J; bases not matched to a gene: 5. CDR3 in amino acids: CASSQGTGTGEYF. The CDR3 nucleotides read TGTGCCAGCAGCCAAGGGACCGGGACAGGGGAGTATTTT.

There are many counts of this clonotype. CDR3 loop: CASKSQGGFNTDTQYF. The CDR3 coding sequence is TGCGCCAGCAAGAGCCAGGGGGGCTTCAACACAGATACGCAGTATTTT. The chain carries TRBV5-1 and TRBJ2-3, with D possibly matching TRBD1 (7 bases). Trimming removed 6 bases at V and 2 bases at J, with 19 bases between. Germline CDR1 is SGHRS and CDR2 is YFSETQ. The CDR3 is made up of 16 amino acids.

This clonotype was picked up many times. This chain uses TRBV30 with TRBJ1-1, with D perhaps matching TRBD1 (6 bases). Germline V gene lookup returns CDR1 GTSNPN and CDR2 SVGIG (reference sequence). This CDR3 is built from 13 residues. With 0 bases removed from V and 1 base from J, the gap between germline ends came to 6 bases. CDR3 residues: CAWSVGGNTEAFF. The CDR3 bases are TGTGCCTGGAGTGTAGGGGGGAACACTGAAGCTTTCTTT.

This clonotype was observed many times. The J gene is TRBJ2-1, the V gene TRBV18; D gene unclear. Looked up from germline, CDR1 is KGHSH and CDR2 is LQKENI. V was trimmed by 6 bases and J by 9 bases, leaving 15 bases between them. CDR3 length equals 13 residues. The CDR3: CASSPLGGAEQFF. The CDR3 DNA reads TGTGCCAGCTCGCCCCTCGGCGGAGCTGAGCAGTTCTTC.

In this sample, this clonotype turned up a few times. V usage is TRBV6-1 and J usage is TRBJ2-2; TRBD1 matches at 7 bases. This CDR3 is built from 16 residues. Germline assignment: CDR1 MNHNS and CDR2 SASEGT. The V segment lost 7 bases and the J segment 17 bases; nucleotides outside the gene matches: 25. The CDR3 DNA reads TGTGCCAGCACCAGACAGGGATTATGGACCGGGGAGCTGTGTTTTTTT. Residues: CASTRQGLWTGELCFF.

This clonotype has a count of ten or more. The V and J genes are TRBV20-1 and TRBJ2-3, with TRBD2 identical over 14 bases. Germline-derived CDR1 and CDR2 are DFQATT and SNEGSKA (reference sequence). After removal of 6 bases from V and 5 bases from J, the junction contained 13 bases not matched to a gene. The length of the CDR3 is 17 residues. CDR3 coding DNA: TGCAGTGCCGAGGGAACGGGACTAGCGGGAGCCCAAGATACGCAGTATTTT. Translating gives CSAEGTGLAGAQDTQYF.

This clonotype was observed many times. The rearrangement links TRBV15 to TRBJ2-7; D could derive from TRBD1 or TRBD2 (6 bases each). Germline loops: CDR1 LNHNV, CDR2 YYDKDF (reference sequence). V lost 0 bases and J 4 bases, leaving 13 bases between the germline ends. This CDR3 region has 15 residues. The CDR3 DNA sequence: TGTGCCACCAGCAGAGAAGTAGGGGGGACATACGAGCAGTACTTC. Amino acids: CATSREVGGTYEQYF.